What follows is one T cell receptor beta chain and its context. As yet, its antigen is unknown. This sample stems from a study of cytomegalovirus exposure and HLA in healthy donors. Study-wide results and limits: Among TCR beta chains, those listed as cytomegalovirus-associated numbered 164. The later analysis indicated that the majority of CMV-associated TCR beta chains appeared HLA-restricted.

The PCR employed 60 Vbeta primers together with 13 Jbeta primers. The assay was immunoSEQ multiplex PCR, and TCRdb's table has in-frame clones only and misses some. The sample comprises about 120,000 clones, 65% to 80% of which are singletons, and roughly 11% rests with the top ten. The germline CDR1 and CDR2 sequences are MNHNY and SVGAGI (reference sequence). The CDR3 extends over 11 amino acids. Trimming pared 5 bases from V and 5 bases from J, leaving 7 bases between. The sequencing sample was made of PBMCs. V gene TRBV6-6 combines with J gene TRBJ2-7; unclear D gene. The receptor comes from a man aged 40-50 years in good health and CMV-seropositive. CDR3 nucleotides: TGTGCCAGCAGTCCCTTTGACGAGCAGTACTTC. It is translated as CASSPFDEQYF.